This record covers a single T cell receptor (beta chain). Antigen specificity is unknown. The table came from immunoSEQ multiplex PCR; TCRdb's copy has only in-frame clones and leaves some out. Of 100,000 to 150,000 clones listed, around 86% are singletons. This sample was taken from a study of T cell responses to AZD1222 COVID-19 vaccine. This CDR3 is 14 amino acids long. The V end lost 5 bases, the J end lost 5 bases, and 15 bases lay between the germline ends. Germline-derived CDR1 and CDR2 are SGHTA and FQGNSA. Study-wide findings and caveats: Baseline seropositivity characterized only a handful of AZD1222 recipients. At 160-218 and 743-854, vaccine-associated CD4 TCRs were dominant, and they spanned spike.

Specimen: peripheral blood, collected on day 0 of AZD1222 vaccination. This chain joins TRBV7-2 and TRBJ1-1, with unresolved D. This receptor was taken from an adult in good health. The CDR3 protein is CASSPQWGGTEAFF. The CDR3 bases are TGTGCCAGCAGCCCGCAATGGGGAGGGACTGAAGCTTTCTTT.